Below, 11 T cell receptor beta chains from the same sample are listed, as sequenced in a study of T cells in Graves' hyperthyroidism and ophthalmopathy (dated by TCRdb to between 2018 and 2021). Libraries were built with multiplex PCR. Instrument on record: Illumina HiSeq 2000. The TCR beta CDR3 regions were amplified from RNA transcripts. The first round of RT-PCR for the TCR CDR3 was performed with the HTBI primer set and the Qiagen OneStep RT-PCR kit. TCRdb reprocessed the public reads (quality trimming at Q25 with fastp, clone calling with MiXCR) and kept in-frame beta chains. For every CDR3 protein sequence, its rows merge into one entry that carries the most common genes and DNA. This sample has some 350,000 distinct CDR3 sequences in its table, and over 15% of those were observed once. The ten largest account for about 4% of the sample. Sequenced input: blood. The receptors shown here come from a young woman with Graves' hyperthyroidism.

Many counts were recorded for this clonotype. The chain has TRBV2 and TRBJ1-2; D gene unclear. The CDR3 runs 11 residues. The germline V and J ends were trimmed by 10 bases and 7 bases, with 13 bases remaining between them. CDR1 is SNHLY, CDR2 FYNNEI, per germline. CDR3 DNA: TGTGCCAACGGGGAGGAGAGTGGCTACACCTTC. It is translated as CANGEESGYTF. The variable domain in full, with the rest retrieved from reference TRBV2 and TRBJ1-2, is EPEVTQTPSHQVTQMGQEVILRCVPISNHLYFYWYRQILGQKVEFLVSFYNNEISEKSEIFDDQFSVERPDGSNFTLKIRSTKLEDSAMYFCANGEESGYTFGSGTRLTVV.

The chain has TRBV4-1 and TRBJ1-5, with D possibly TRBD1 on 6 matching bases. Trimming left V 2 bases short and J 2 bases short, with 25 bases between. The V gene's germline CDR1 is MGHRA and CDR2 YSYEKL. The CDR3 length is 20 residues. In nucleotides, the CDR3 is TGCGCCAGCAGCCAAACTGCCTGGCTAGGGGGAGGAATTGGCAATCAGCCCCAGCATTTT. This sequence encodes CASSQTAWLGGGIGNQPQHF.

The J gene is TRBJ2-7, the V gene TRBV7-2, with 7 bases matching TRBD1. The CDR3 has 14 residues. J was trimmed by 5 bases and V by 2 bases; bases with no gene match: 6. Germline-derived CDR1 and CDR2 are SGHTA and FQGNSA. The CDR3 DNA is TGTGCCAGCAGCTTATTACAGGGGTTGGACGAGCAGTACTTC. Its protein is CASSLLQGLDEQYF.

This clonotype was counted only a few times. The chain carries TRBV5-1 and TRBJ1-6; D not certain. Germline V gene data show CDR1 as SGHRS and CDR2 as YFSETQ. CDR3 size: 16 residues. V lost 4 bases to trimming and J lost 0 bases, with 11 bases between them. The CDR3 spells CASSRDLSSYNSPLHF. The CDR3 DNA sequence: TGCGCCAGCAGCAGGGATCTTAGCTCCTATAATTCACCCCTCCACTTT.

The genes are TRBV6-1 and TRBJ1-2; 10 nucleotides agree with TRBD1. Unmatched junction bases numbered 6, after V lost 10 bases and J lost 4 bases. This CDR3 has 13 amino acids. Germline V gives CDR1 MNHNS, CDR2 SASEGT. The CDR3 DNA is TGTGCCACCTGGGACAGGGGCGTCTATGGCTACACCTTC. Residues: CATWDRGVYGYTF.

This clonotype was observed many times. The J gene is TRBJ1-2, the V gene TRBV15, with D possibly matching TRBD1 (6 bases). Germline CDR1 LNHNV, CDR2 YYDKDF (reference sequence). V shed 1 base and J shed 6 bases, with 12 bases lying between them. The CDR3 sequence is 14 residues long. CDR3 in DNA: TGTGCCACCAGCAGAGTTCTAGGGGACAATGGCTACACCTTC. Translation: CATSRVLGDNGYTF.

This clonotype was detected ten times or more. The chain couples TRBV4-1 to TRBJ2-7; D is unresolved. The germline V gene has CDR1 MGHRA and CDR2 YSYEKL. With 4 bases removed from V and 3 bases from J, the gap between germline ends came to 13 bases. The CDR3 contains 14 residues. The CDR3 DNA reads as TGCGCCAGCAGCCGCATATCCCGCGGCTACGAGCAGTACTTC. This encodes CASSRISRGYEQYF.

The chain carries TRBV2 and TRBJ2-5; 8 bases are a match to TRBD2. Germline CDR1 SNHLY, CDR2 FYNNEI. CDR3 size: 15 residues. Trimming took 6 bases from V and 7 from J; bases not matched to a gene: 13. In nucleotides, the CDR3 is TGTGCCAGCAGAGCGGGCCCGGGACTAGGGGGGACCCAGTACTTC. It specifies CASRAGPGLGGTQYF. The whole variable domain, filled in from reference TRBV2 and TRBJ2-5, reads EPEVTQTPSHQVTQMGQEVILRCVPISNHLYFYWYRQILGQKVEFLVSFYNNEISEKSEIFDDQFSVERPDGSNFTLKIRSTKLEDSAMYFCASRAGPGLGGTQYFGPGTRLLVL.

The table lists this clonotype with many counts. The chain links TRBV11-2 to TRBJ1-5; D unresolved. With 0 bases removed from V and 4 bases from J, the gap between germline ends came to 4 bases. This CDR3 region has 13 residues. Germline V lookup: CDR1 SGHAT, CDR2 FQNNGV. The CDR3 here is CASSLELNQPQHF. DNA for the CDR3: TGTGCCAGCAGCTTAGAGCTGAATCAGCCCCAGCATTTT.

This clonotype was seen many times. V usage is TRBV11-2 and J usage is TRBJ1-1; D uncertain. Per germline, CDR1 SGHAT and CDR2 FQNNGV. CDR3 size: 12 residues. Deletions cut 5 bases from V and 9 bases from J, with 13 bases between. The CDR3 DNA sequence: TGTGCCAGCAGCCTAGGAGGAACCAAAGCTTTCTTT. It codes for CASSLGGTKAFF.

This clonotype has a handful of counts. The chain recombines TRBV4-1 with TRBJ1-2; TRBD1 aligns across 8 bases. J lost 6 bases, V lost 1 base, and 4 bases had no gene match. This CDR3 spans 14 amino acids. Germline assignment: CDR1 MGHRA and CDR2 YSYEKL. The CDR3 DNA reads TGCGCCAGCAGCCAAGGACAGGGGTTGAATGGCTACACCTTC. Translating gives CASSQGQGLNGYTF.